These 6 T cell receptor beta chains originate from one sample sequenced in a study of blood T cell repertoires in COVID-19. TCRdb's copy holds only in-frame clones and misses some; the assay was immunoSEQ multiplex PCR. The profile shows fewer than 150,000 clones, 70% to 85% of them singletons. The sample taken for sequencing was peripheral blood. These receptors came from a human donor in a cohort sampled during active COVID-19.

In this sample, this clone turned up once. The chain has TRBV6-5 and TRBJ2-7, with D tentatively TRBD1 (5 bases). V lost 2 bases to trimming and J lost 2 bases, with 10 bases between them. Germline CDR1 MNHEY, CDR2 SVGAGI. This CDR3 comprises 14 residues. The CDR3 DNA sequence: TGTGCCAGCAGTTACGGAACAGGTACCTACGAGCAGTACTTC. Translation gives CASSYGTGTYEQYF.

This chain joins TRBV9 and TRBJ2-3; tentatively, D is TRBD2 (6 bases). Trimming shortened V by 0 bases and J by 1 base, and 12 bases separated the two germline ends. The CDR3 has 16 residues. CDR1 and CDR2 (germline): SGDLS, YYNGEE. CDR3 nucleotide sequence: TGTGCCAGCAGCGTAGGCGGGGTAGCCGGCACAGATACGCAGTATTTT. It codes for CASSVGGVAGTDTQYF. The full variable domain, its missing parts supplied by reference TRBV9 and TRBJ2-3, is DSGVTQTPKHLITATGQRVTLRCSPRSGDLSVYWYQQSLDQGLQFLIQYYNGEERAKGNILERFSAQQFPDLHSELNLSSLELGDSALYFCASSVGGVAGTDTQYFGPGTRLTVL.

This chain uses TRBV5-1 with TRBJ1-1; 11 bases match TRBD1. This CDR3 is built from 15 residues. The ends lost 4 bases at V and 5 bases at J; junction bases unmatched: 7. CDR1 and CDR2 (germline): SGHRS, YFSETQ. CDR3 sequence reads: CASSEPGTGGTEAFF. CDR3 in DNA: TGCGCCAGCAGCGAACCCGGGACAGGGGGGACTGAAGCTTTCTTT.

The chain links TRBV7-9 to TRBJ2-2; no clear D gene. The germline gives CDR1 SEHNR, CDR2 FQNEAQ (reference sequence). The CDR3 has 16 amino acids. The V and J ends lost 8 bases and 2 bases respectively, with 18 bases between them. The CDR3 nucleotides read TGTGCCAGCGGTACCGTCAGCCAGACTAACACCGGGGAGCTGTTTTTT. It translates to CASGTVSQTNTGELFF.

The chain has TRBV5-4 and TRBJ2-6; the D is unclear. This CDR3 is built from 15 residues. CDR1 and CDR2 (germline): SGHNT, YYREEE (reference sequence). Between the trimmed V and J ends, which lost 4 bases and 0 bases, there was a span of 8 bases. The DNA of the CDR3 is TGTGCCAGCAGCACACAAGTCTCTGGGGCCAACGTCCTGACTTTC. Amino acids: CASSTQVSGANVLTF. The whole variable domain, filled in from reference TRBV5-4 and TRBJ2-6, reads ETGVTQSPTHLIKTRGQQVTLRCSSQSGHNTVSWYQQALGQGPQFIFQYYREEENGRGNFPPRFSGLQFPNYSSELNVNALELDDSALYLCASSTQVSGANVLTFGAGSRLTVL.

In this sample, this clone turned up a few times. V gene TRBV5-1 combines with J gene TRBJ2-1; maybe TRBD2 (6 bases). Germline V lookup: CDR1 SGHRS, CDR2 YFSETQ. V lost 7 bases and J 7 bases, leaving 21 bases between the germline ends. The CDR3 loop spans 15 amino acids. CDR3 region: CASSRDSQAGNEQFF. In nucleotides, the CDR3 is TGCGCCAGCTCCCGGGACTCCCAGGCAGGTAATGAGCAGTTCTTC. Supplemented by reference TRBV5-1 and TRBJ2-1, the full variable domain reads KAGVTQTPRYLIKTRGQQVTLSCSPISGHRSVSWYQQTPGQGLQFLFEYFSETQRNKGNFPGRFSGRQFSNSRSEMNVSTLELGDSALYLCASSRDSQAGNEQFFGPGTRLTVL.